This T cell receptor beta chain originates from a study of blood T cell repertoires in COVID-19. The overall study: From the United States, Italy and Spain came samples of acute and convalescent COVID-19. Sources were T cells, B-cell-depleted T cells, or PBMCs; the material itself was cDNA or gDNA.

The V end lost 5 bases, the J end lost 3 bases, and 16 bases lay between the germline ends. The CDR3 contains 15 residues. Germline V gene data show CDR1 as MNHEY and CDR2 as SMNVEV (reference sequence). Seattle patient enrollment occurred during active infection, with longitudinal follow-up thereafter. In the original workflow: Amplification with reference gene primers provided the estimates of nucleated cell counts. Sequenced by immunoSEQ multiplex PCR; TCRdb stores in-frame clones only, minus some. The V and J calls and clone size come from that table; D and trimming were worked out from the DNA. The sample holds some 38,000 clones, around 84% seen once.

Material: peripheral blood. The rearrangement links TRBV27 to TRBJ1-2; D possibly corresponds to TRBD1 (5 bases). The clonotype was recovered from a man between 60 and 75 years old with COVID-19, enrolled during active disease. CDR3 in DNA: TGTGCCAGCAGTGATTTGGGACCGGGAGACTATGGCTACACCTTC. It specifies CASSDLGPGDYGYTF.